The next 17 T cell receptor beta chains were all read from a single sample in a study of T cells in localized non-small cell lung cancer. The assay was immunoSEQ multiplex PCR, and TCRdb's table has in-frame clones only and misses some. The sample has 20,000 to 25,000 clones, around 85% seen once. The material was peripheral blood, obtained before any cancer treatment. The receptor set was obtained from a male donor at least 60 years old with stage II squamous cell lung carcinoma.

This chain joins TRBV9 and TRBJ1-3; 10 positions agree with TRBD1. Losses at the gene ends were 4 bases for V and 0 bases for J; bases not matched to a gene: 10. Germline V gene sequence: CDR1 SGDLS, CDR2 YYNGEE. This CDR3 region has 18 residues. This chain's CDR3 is CASSPTPRTGGSGNTIYF. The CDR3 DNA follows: TGTGCCAGCAGCCCCACCCCCAGGACAGGGGGCTCTGGAAACACCATATATTTT.

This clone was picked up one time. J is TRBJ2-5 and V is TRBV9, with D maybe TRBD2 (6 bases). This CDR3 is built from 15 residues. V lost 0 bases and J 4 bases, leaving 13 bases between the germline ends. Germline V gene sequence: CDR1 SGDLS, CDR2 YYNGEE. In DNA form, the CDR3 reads TGTGCCAGCAGCGTAGAAGACGGGAGATTAGAGACCCAGTACTTC. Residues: CASSVEDGRLETQYF.

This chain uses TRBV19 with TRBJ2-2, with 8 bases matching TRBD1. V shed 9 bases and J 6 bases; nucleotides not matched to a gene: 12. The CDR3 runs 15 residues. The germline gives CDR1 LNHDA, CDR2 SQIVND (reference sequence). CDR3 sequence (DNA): TGTGCCAGCCAGCCAGGACAGGGAGGCGCCGGGGAGCTGTTTTTT. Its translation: CASQPGQGGAGELFF.

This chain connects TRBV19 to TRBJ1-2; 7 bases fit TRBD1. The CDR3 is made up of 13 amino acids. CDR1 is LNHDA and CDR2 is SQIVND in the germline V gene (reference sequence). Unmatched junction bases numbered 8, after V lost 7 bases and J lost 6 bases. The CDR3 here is CASKEGARDGYTF. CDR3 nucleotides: TGTGCCAGTAAGGAGGGGGCGCGGGATGGCTACACCTTC.

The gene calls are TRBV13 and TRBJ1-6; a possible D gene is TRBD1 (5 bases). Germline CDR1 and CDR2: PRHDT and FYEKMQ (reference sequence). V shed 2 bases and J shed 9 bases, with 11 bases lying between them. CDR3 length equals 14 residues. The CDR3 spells CASSLRGMSSPLHF. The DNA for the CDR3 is TGTGCCAGCAGCTTAAGGGGAATGAGTTCACCCCTCCACTTT.

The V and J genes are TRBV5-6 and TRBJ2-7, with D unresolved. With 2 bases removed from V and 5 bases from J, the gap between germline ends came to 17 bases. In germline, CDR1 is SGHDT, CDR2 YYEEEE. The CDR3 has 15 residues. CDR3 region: CASSLFGDSINEQYF. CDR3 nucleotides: TGTGCCAGCAGCTTATTCGGCGACTCGATTAACGAGCAGTACTTC. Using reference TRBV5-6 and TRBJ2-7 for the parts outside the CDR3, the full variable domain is DAGVTQSPTHLIKTRGQQVTLRCSPKSGHDTVSWYQQALGQGPQFIFQYYEEEERQRGNFPDRFSGHQFPNYSSELNVNALLLGDSALYLCASSLFGDSINEQYFGPGTRLTVT.

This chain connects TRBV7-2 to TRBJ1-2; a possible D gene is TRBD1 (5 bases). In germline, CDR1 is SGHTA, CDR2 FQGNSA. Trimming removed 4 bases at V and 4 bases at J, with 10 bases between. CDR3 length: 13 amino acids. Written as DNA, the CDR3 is TGTGCCAGCAGCTCAGACAGTGTCTATGGCTACACCTTC. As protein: CASSSDSVYGYTF.

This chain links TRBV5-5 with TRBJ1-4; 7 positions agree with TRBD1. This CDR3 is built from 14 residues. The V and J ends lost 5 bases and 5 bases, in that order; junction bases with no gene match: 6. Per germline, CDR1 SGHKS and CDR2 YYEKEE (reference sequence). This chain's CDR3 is CASRRDRANEKLFF. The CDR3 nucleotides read TGTGCCAGCAGGAGAGACAGGGCCAATGAAAAACTGTTTTTT.

The CDR3 region has the DNA TGTGCCAGCAGTTCCGCCGGAGGGGCCCATCAGCCCCAGCATTTT. It yields the protein CASSSAGGAHQPQHF. V is TRBV28 and J is TRBJ1-5; a weak D match, TRBD1 (5 bases). The V and J ends lost 4 bases and 5 bases respectively, with 15 bases between them. This CDR3 spans 15 amino acids. The germline V gene has CDR1 MDHEN and CDR2 SYDVKM. Full variable domain (missing parts from reference TRBV28 and TRBJ1-5): DVKVTQSSRYLVKRTGEKVFLECVQDMDHENMFWYRQDPGLGLRLIYFSYDVKMKEKGDIPEGYSVSREKKERFSLILESASTNQTSMYLCASSSAGGAHQPQHFGDGTRLSIL.

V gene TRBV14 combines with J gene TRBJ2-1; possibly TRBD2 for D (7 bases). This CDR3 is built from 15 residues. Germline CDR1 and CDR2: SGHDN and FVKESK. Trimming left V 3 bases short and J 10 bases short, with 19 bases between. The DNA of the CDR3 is TGTGCCAGCAGCCATAACGCGGGGGCCCATAGGGAGCAGTTCTTC. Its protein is CASSHNAGAHREQFF.

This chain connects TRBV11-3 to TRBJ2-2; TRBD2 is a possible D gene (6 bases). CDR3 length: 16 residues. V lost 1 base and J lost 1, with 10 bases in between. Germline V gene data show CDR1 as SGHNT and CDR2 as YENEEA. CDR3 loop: CASSLAGLQNTGELFF. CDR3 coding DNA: TGTGCCAGCAGCTTAGCGGGACTCCAGAACACCGGGGAGCTGTTTTTT. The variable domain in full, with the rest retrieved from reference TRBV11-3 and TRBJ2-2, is EAGVVQSPRYKIIEKKQPVAFWCNPISGHNTLYWYLQNLGQGPELLIRYENEEAVDDSQLPKDRFSAERLKGVDSTLKIQPAELGDSAVYLCASSLAGLQNTGELFFGEGSRLTVL.

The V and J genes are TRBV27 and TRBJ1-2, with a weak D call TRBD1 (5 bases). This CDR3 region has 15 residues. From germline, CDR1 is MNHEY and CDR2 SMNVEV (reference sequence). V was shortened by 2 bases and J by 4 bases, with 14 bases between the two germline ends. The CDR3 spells CASSLLSGSSYGYTF. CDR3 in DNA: TGTGCCAGCAGTTTACTATCAGGGTCTAGCTATGGCTACACCTTC.

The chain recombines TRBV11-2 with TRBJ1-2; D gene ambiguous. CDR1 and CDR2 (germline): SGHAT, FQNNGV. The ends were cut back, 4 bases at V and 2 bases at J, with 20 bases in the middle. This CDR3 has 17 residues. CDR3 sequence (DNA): TGTGCCAGCAGCTCTATTATGGGGAGAGGGAGCAACTATGGCTACACCTTC. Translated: CASSSIMGRGSNYGYTF.

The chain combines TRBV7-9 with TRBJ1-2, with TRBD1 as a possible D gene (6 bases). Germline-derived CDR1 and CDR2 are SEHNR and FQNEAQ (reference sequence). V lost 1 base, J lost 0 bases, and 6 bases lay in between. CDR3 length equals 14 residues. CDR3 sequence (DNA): TGTGCCAGCAGCTTAGGGACAGCTAACTATGGCTACACCTTC. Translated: CASSLGTANYGYTF. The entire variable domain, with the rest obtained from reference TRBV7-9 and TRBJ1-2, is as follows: DTGVSQNPRHKITKRGQNVTFRCDPISEHNRLYWYRQTLGQGPEFLTYFQNEAQLEKSRLLSDRFSAERPKGSFSTLEIQRTEQGDSAMYLCASSLGTANYGYTFGSGTRLTVV.

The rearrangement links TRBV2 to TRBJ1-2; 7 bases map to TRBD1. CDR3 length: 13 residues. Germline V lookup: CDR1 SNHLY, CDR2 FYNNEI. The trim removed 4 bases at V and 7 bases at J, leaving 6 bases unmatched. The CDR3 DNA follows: TGTGCCAGCAGTGGAGGGGGCAGGGCTGGCTACACCTTC. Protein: CASSGGGRAGYTF.

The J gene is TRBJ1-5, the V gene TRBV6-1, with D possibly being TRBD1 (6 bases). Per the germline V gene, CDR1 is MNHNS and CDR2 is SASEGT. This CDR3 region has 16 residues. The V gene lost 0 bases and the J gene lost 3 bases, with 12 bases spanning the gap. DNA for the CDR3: TGTGCCAGCAGTGAAGCGGGGGGGGCTAACAATCAGCCCCAGCATTTT. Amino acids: CASSEAGGANNQPQHF.

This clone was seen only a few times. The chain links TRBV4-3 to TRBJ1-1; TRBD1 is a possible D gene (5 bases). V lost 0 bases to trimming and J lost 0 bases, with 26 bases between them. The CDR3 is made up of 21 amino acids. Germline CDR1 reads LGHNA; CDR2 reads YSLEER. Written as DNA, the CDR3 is TGCGCCAGCAGCCAAGATCTCCCCCTGGCTCGGGACCCCCTTCTGAACACTGAAGCTTTCTTT. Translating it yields CASSQDLPLARDPLLNTEAFF.